This TCR beta chain was identified in a study of OX40 agonist ivuxolimab in advanced cancers. Study-wide results and caveats: CD4+ and CD8+ T cells in blood underwent clonal expansion by week 6 at 0.1 to 3.0 mg/kg.

This clone came up once. What it binds is not known. Germline assignment: CDR1 MNHEY and CDR2 SVGAGI. The J segment lost 4 bases and the V segment lost 5 bases, leaving 6 bases of the junction unmatched. CDR3 length equals 15 residues. Profiling relied on immunoSEQ multiplex PCR, and the TCRdb table lists in-frame clones only, not all of them. The data contain around 77,000 clones, 85% to 95% of them singletons. This chain links TRBV6-5 with TRBJ2-4; 9 positions agree with TRBD1. The sequenced sample was CD4+ or CD8+ T cells sorted from blood, obtained in a trial of the OX40 agonist ivuxolimab. The sequence was obtained from an adult with an advanced solid tumor such as melanoma, head and neck, liver or kidney cancer. The CDR3 sequence: CASSPPGTGKNIQYF. The CDR3 nucleotides are TGTGCCAGCAGTCCCCCCGGGACAGGGAAAAACATTCAGTACTTC.